The 19 T cell receptor beta chains below come from one sample, sequenced in a study of human T cells and chemical hapten exposure. The time point here: patch test 3, about 24 weeks after DPC sensitization. Treatment of the sample: therapeutic diphenylcyclopropenone sensitization with weekly scalp DPC. TCRdb processed the RACE reads anew with MiXCR; each CDR3 protein has one entry. The sample lists roughly 200,000 distinct CDR3 sequences, about 25% occurring once. Sequenced here: whole blood, sampled in connection with sensitization to the hapten diphenylcyclopropenone (DPC). These receptors were collected from a woman in her thirties or forties with alopecia areata. Some clones in this sample may be carry-over from other donors' samples.

The chain joins TRBV10-3 to TRBJ1-4; no firm D call. The V gene's germline CDR1 is ENHRY and CDR2 SYGVKD. Trimming took off 4 bases at V and 7 bases at J, with 16 bases between the two ends. The CDR3 runs to 15 residues. The CDR3 bases are TGTGCCATCAGTGGGTCGTTGGTGAGAGGTGAAAAACTGTTTTTT. Encoded protein: CAISGSLVRGEKLFF.

The sample holds a few counts of this clonotype. This chain links TRBV4-1 with TRBJ2-1; D is possibly TRBD2 (5 bases). Trimming left V 5 bases short and J 7 bases short, with 9 bases between. Germline CDR1 is MGHRA and CDR2 is YSYEKL. The CDR3 consists of 12 residues. The CDR3 loop is CASSGERNEQFF. CDR3 nucleotide sequence: TGCGCCAGCAGCGGGGAGAGGAATGAGCAGTTCTTC.

This clonotype was counted a few times. The genes are TRBV5-1 and TRBJ2-7; unclear D gene. Germline-derived CDR1 and CDR2 are SGHRS and YFSETQ. V lost 4 bases to trimming and J lost 3 bases, with 11 bases between them. The CDR3 loop spans 13 amino acids. The CDR3 is CASSPRPNYEQYF. The CDR3 nucleotides read TGCGCCAGCAGCCCCCGCCCCAACTACGAGCAGTACTTC.

The CDR3 region is CATSRDIGDYEQYF. Here the CDR3 DNA reads TGTGCCACCAGCAGAGATATAGGGGACTACGAGCAGTACTTC. The chain joins TRBV15 to TRBJ2-7; possible D gene TRBD1, 5 bases. Trimming took 0 bases from V and 3 from J, leaving 9 bases between them. CDR3 size: 14 residues. Germline CDR1 is LNHNV and CDR2 is YYDKDF (reference sequence).

This clonotype showed up just a few times. This could be a read error, since a much larger clone is one nucleotide away. The chain uses TRBV20-1 and TRBJ2-7; tentatively, D is TRBD2 (5 bases). The V and J ends lost 3 bases and 0 bases respectively, with 6 bases between them. From germline, CDR1 is DFQATT and CDR2 SNEGSKA (reference sequence). The CDR3 is 12 amino acids. The CDR3, as DNA: TGCAGTGCTAGCGGGATCTCCTACGAGCAGTACTTC. Its protein product is CSASGISYEQYF.

This clonotype has only a few counts. The chain has TRBV6-1 and TRBJ1-1, with TRBD1 matching 11 bases. J lost 4 bases, V lost 10 bases, and 5 bases had no gene match. From germline, CDR1 is MNHNS and CDR2 SASEGT. The CDR3 is 13 residues long. As DNA, the CDR3 is TGTGCCACCAGGACAGGGGGCATCACTGAAGCTTTCTTT. Protein: CATRTGGITEAFF.

The chain couples TRBV12-3 or TRBV12-4 to TRBJ2-6, with a weak D call TRBD2 (6 bases). The CDR3 has 16 residues. V lost 2 bases to trimming and J lost 2 bases, with 10 bases between them. This CDR3 is CASSLSPGAGANVLTF. The CDR3 nucleotides read TGTGCCAGCAGTTTATCCCCGGGGGCTGGGGCCAACGTCCTGACTTTC.

The chain is built from TRBV29-1 and TRBJ2-3; D is unclear. Germline CDR1 reads SQVTM; CDR2 reads ANQGSEA. The V gene lost 6 bases and the J gene lost 6 bases, with 7 bases spanning the gap. The CDR3 covers 10 residues. The CDR3 DNA reads as TGCAGCGTCTGGGCGGATACGCAGTATTTT. It yields the protein CSVWADTQYF.

The chain carries TRBV6-1 and TRBJ2-4; 12 bases are a match to TRBD2. V gave up 5 bases and J gave up 8 bases; unmatched junction bases: 16. This CDR3 comprises 18 residues. Germline V gene sequence: CDR1 MNHNS, CDR2 SASEGT. The CDR3 nucleotides are TGTGCCAGCAGTACACCTCCGGGACTAGCGGGCCTTAGGGACATTCAGTACTTC. Residues: CASSTPPGLAGLRDIQYF.

The rearrangement links TRBV27 to TRBJ1-5; D possibly corresponds to TRBD1 (5 bases). In germline, CDR1 is MNHEY, CDR2 SMNVEV (reference sequence). Trimming stripped 6 bases from V and 6 bases from J, with 12 bases between. There are 13 residues in the CDR3. The CDR3 DNA reads as TGTGCCAGCAGCCGTGGGAGGGGTCAGCCCCAGCATTTT. It specifies CASSRGRGQPQHF.

This clonotype was counted between two and nine times. The chain has TRBV2 and TRBJ1-1; tentatively, D is TRBD1 (6 bases). The length of the CDR3 is 13 residues. Trimming removed 5 bases at V and 8 bases at J, with 15 bases between. Germline assignment: CDR1 SNHLY and CDR2 FYNNEI. DNA for the CDR3: TGTGCCAGCAGTTCACAGGGCCTGGGGGAAGCTTTCTTT. Encoded protein: CASSSQGLGEAFF.

CDR3 nucleotides: TGCGCCAGCAGCTTGGTATCCAGGGTCGGAACCTACGAGCAGTACTTC. It encodes CASSLVSRVGTYEQYF. V is TRBV5-1 and J is TRBJ2-7; maybe TRBD1 (5 bases). From germline, CDR1 is SGHRS and CDR2 YFSETQ. The CDR3 has 16 amino acids. Trimming took off 0 bases at V and 2 bases at J, with 15 bases between the two ends.

Only a few counts were recorded for this clonotype. The chain uses TRBV4-2 and TRBJ2-2; D unresolved. Trimming stripped 0 bases from V and 7 bases from J, with 6 bases between. The CDR3 is 13 residues long. Per the germline V gene, CDR1 is LGHNA and CDR2 is YNFKEQ. CDR3 residues: CASSQDKGGELFF. The CDR3 region has the DNA TGTGCCAGCAGCCAAGATAAAGGCGGGGAGCTGTTTTTT.

The chain combines TRBV9 with TRBJ2-1; TRBD2 might be the D (6 bases). There are 16 residues in the CDR3. The germline V gene encodes CDR1 SGDLS and CDR2 YYNGEE. V lost 7 bases, J lost 7 bases, and 24 bases lay in between. CDR3 in amino acids: CASGRGTGSPTNEQFF. The CDR3 nucleotides read TGTGCCAGCGGAAGGGGAACCGGGAGTCCGACGAATGAGCAGTTCTTC.

The rearrangement joins TRBV2 to TRBJ2-7; D unresolved. The CDR3 length is 11 residues. Per germline, CDR1 SNHLY and CDR2 FYNNEI. The ends were cut back, 3 bases at V and 4 bases at J, with 4 bases in the middle. The CDR3 spells CASSEDYEQYF. CDR3 coding DNA: TGTGCCAGCAGTGAGGATTACGAGCAGTACTTC.

This clonotype was picked up a small number of times. The chain carries TRBV28 and TRBJ1-2; 9 bases agree with TRBD1. The CDR3 is made up of 17 amino acids. The germline gives CDR1 MDHEN, CDR2 SYDVKM. With V trimmed by 4 bases and J by 3 bases, 12 bases remained unmatched. CDR3 nucleotide sequence: TGTGCCAGCAGTTCCCCGGACAGGGGAGGACGGGACTATGGCTACACCTTC. Protein sequence: CASSSPDRGGRDYGYTF.

This clonotype was observed at least ten times. The chain has TRBV7-8 and TRBJ2-3; D uncertain. The germline V gene encodes CDR1 SGHVS and CDR2 FQNEAQ. The CDR3 consists of 16 residues. Between the trimmed V and J ends, which lost 2 bases and 2 bases, there was a span of 14 bases. The CDR3: CASSLKRVLPTDTQYF. The CDR3 coding sequence is TGTGCCAGCAGCTTAAAAAGAGTGCTACCCACAGATACGCAGTATTTT.

This clonotype was seen only once. This chain links TRBV27 with TRBJ2-7, with no clear D. There are 12 residues in the CDR3. In germline, CDR1 is MNHEY, CDR2 SMNVEV (reference sequence). V shed 9 bases and J shed 7 bases, with 16 bases lying between them. CDR3: CASLFTAGEQYF. For the CDR3, the DNA is TGTGCCAGTTTATTCACAGCTGGGGAGCAGTACTTC.

This clonotype occurred many times. This chain joins TRBV15 and TRBJ2-3, with D tentatively TRBD2 (5 bases). Trimming left V 1 base short and J 0 bases short, with 5 bases between. Germline V gene lookup returns CDR1 LNHNV and CDR2 YYDKDF (reference sequence). The CDR3 is 14 residues long. CDR3 DNA sequence: TGTGCCACCAGCAGAGCGGGAAGCACAGATACGCAGTATTTT. It codes for CATSRAGSTDTQYF.